Below, 15 T cell receptor beta chains from the same sample are listed, as sequenced in a study of T cell clonality in common variable immunodeficiency. Regarding the study as a whole: In common variable immunodeficiency, TCR beta chains reportedly carried fewer deletions and N-nucleotide insertions.

Profiled with immunoSEQ multiplex PCR; TCRdb holds only in-frame clones, not every one. Sampling found 10,000 to 13,000 clones, none seen once. The antigens these receptors bind are not known. The sequenced material came from peripheral blood mononuclear cells. The receptors originated from a human donor with common variable immunodeficiency.

A word on this clone: The CDR3 end is not reached by the read, which stops 3 residues before it; the germline J gene fills it in. This chain uses TRBV30 with TRBJ2-5; no clear D. Germline CDR1 GTSNPN, CDR2 SVGIG (reference sequence). The length of the CDR3 is 13 residues. The sequenced part of the CDR3 DNA is TGTGCCTACGAAGGGCAGGCAAAAGGAACC. It encodes CAYEGQAKGT. The whole CDR3 reads CAYEGQAKGTQYF.

This clone came up a few times. The read ends 3 residues before the CDR3 terminus; that terminus is restored from the germline J gene. The genes are TRBV7-3 and TRBJ2-7, with D perhaps matching TRBD2 (7 bases). The V end lost 5 bases, the J end lost 2 bases, and 10 bases lay between the germline ends. This CDR3 has 13 residues. CDR1 SGHTA and CDR2 FQGTGA come from the germline V gene. CDR3 amino acids: CASSTGTTYEQYF. The CDR3 bases that were read are TGTGCCAGCAGCACAGGGACTACCTACGAG.

Turning to this clone: The read gets to within 3 residues of the CDR3 end, and the germline J gene fills in the rest. This chain uses TRBV6-7 with TRBJ2-2, with 7 bases lining up with TRBD2. TRBV6-7 is an ORF, with its function uncertain. Trimming at V came to 5 bases and at J to 5 bases, leaving 11 bases not matched to a gene. The CDR3 is 16 residues long. CDR3 DNA, as far as it was read: TGTGCCAGCAGTCTCGACCTCTGCGGGAGTACCGGGGAG. Encoded protein: CASSLDLCGSTGE. The entire CDR3 sequence reads CASSLDLCGSTGELFF.

This clone was seen a few times. Read data end 3 residues before the CDR3 end; the end is taken from the germline J gene. The chain joins TRBV30 to TRBJ1-5, with TRBD1 identical over 9 bases. The CDR3 has 13 amino acids. V lost 5 bases and J lost 3; bases outside the gene matches: 2. Germline CDR1 GTSNPN, CDR2 SVGIG (reference sequence). The CDR3 bases that were read are TGTGCCTGGGGGACAGGGACCAATCAGCCC. Encoded protein: CAWGTGTNQP. The full-length CDR3 reads as CAWGTGTNQPQHF.

As concerns this clone: The read is 3 residues too short to cover the CDR3 end, so that end is filled in from the germline J gene. The J gene is TRBJ2-5, the V gene TRBV5-1; possible D gene TRBD2, 6 bases. The germline V and J ends were trimmed by 2 bases and 3 bases, with 14 bases remaining between them. This CDR3 contains 15 residues. The germline V gene has CDR1 SGHRS and CDR2 YFSETQ. CDR3 DNA, as far as it was read: TGCGCCAGCAGCTTACTAGCCCGCCCCAAAGAGACC. As protein: CASSLLARPKET. The full CDR3 protein reads CASSLLARPKETQYF.

In its sample, this clone was seen a few times. The sequence runs out 3 residues before the end of the CDR3; the remainder is reconstructed from the germline J gene. The rearrangement joins TRBV5-6 to TRBJ2-1, with D unresolved. This CDR3 is 13 amino acids long. Germline values: CDR1 SGHDT, CDR2 YYEEEE. V lost 4 bases and J lost 5, with 10 bases in between. The CDR3 spells CASSPWAHNEQFF. CDR3 bases read: TGTGCCAGCAGCCCATGGGCCCACAATGAG.

Notes on this clone: Sequencing ends 3 residues short of the CDR3 end; the germline J gene provides the rest. This chain joins TRBV7-8 and TRBJ2-7; TRBD1 matches at 10 bases. Germline CDR1 and CDR2: SGHVS and FQNEAQ. With V trimmed by 5 bases and J by 6 bases, 4 bases remained unmatched. The CDR3 has 13 amino acids. The CDR3 loop reads CASSPGQGREQYF. Incomplete CDR3 DNA: TGTGCCAGCAGCCCGGGACAGGGGCGCGAG.

Remarks on this clone: The CDR3 end falls 3 residues outside the read, so it is completed with the germline J gene. The chain joins TRBV18 to TRBJ2-7, with D tentatively TRBD1 (6 bases). The V end was cut by 3 bases, the J end by 1 base, with 13 bases between. The CDR3 has 15 residues. CDR1 is KGHSH and CDR2 is LQKENI in the germline V gene. CDR3 in amino acids: CASSPSRDMSYEQYF. Partial CDR3 DNA: TGTGCCAGCTCACCCTCCCGGGACATGTCCTACGAG.

This clone appeared a few times. The read terminates 3 residues ahead of where the CDR3 ends, so the germline J gene completes it. The V and J genes are TRBV18 and TRBJ1-2, with 8 bases aligning to TRBD1. CDR1 KGHSH and CDR2 LQKENI come from the germline V gene. The CDR3 consists of 14 residues. The DNA read from the CDR3 is TGTGCCAGCTCAAAGACGACAGGGGACGGCGGC. It translates to CASSKTTGDGG. The CDR3 in its entirety is CASSKTTGDGGYTF.

In regard to this clone: The read terminates 3 residues before the CDR3 end, so the remaining end is supplied by the germline J gene. The chain couples TRBV2 to TRBJ1-3; 7 bases line up with TRBD1. Germline CDR1 SNHLY, CDR2 FYNNEI. Trimming took 6 bases from V and 4 from J; bases not matched to a gene: 6. CDR3 length: 14 amino acids. The DNA read from the CDR3 is TGTGCCAGCAGACTGGACAGGCCGGGAAACACC. Translation: CASRLDRPGNT. The full CDR3 reads CASRLDRPGNTIYF.

There are a few counts of this clone. Coverage ceases 3 residues before the CDR3 finishes, and the germline J gene fills in the end. The rearrangement links TRBV18 to TRBJ1-4, with 8 bases matching TRBD1. V trimming: 0 bases; J trimming: 4 bases; junction bases outside the gene matches: 10. The CDR3 has 18 amino acids. Germline V CDR1 and CDR2: KGHSH, LQKENI. CDR3 in amino acids: CASSPPNSLTGVNEKLFF. The part of the CDR3 DNA that was read is TGTGCCAGCTCACCACCGAATTCCCTGACAGGGGTTAATGAAAAA.

About this clone: The read ends 3 residues early relative to the CDR3; the germline J gene fills the gap. V is TRBV29-1 and J is TRBJ2-7; D may be TRBD2 (5 bases). The CDR3 consists of 13 residues. V lost 1 base, J lost 2 bases, and 9 bases lay in between. Germline V gives CDR1 SQVTM, CDR2 ANQGSEA. The CDR3 is CSVEGLAAYEQYF. The CDR3 DNA, read in part, is TGCAGCGTTGAAGGGCTAGCCGCCTACGAG.

About this clone itself: The CDR3 goes on 3 residues after the read ends, and that part is filled in from the germline J gene. The rearrangement uses TRBV18 and TRBJ2-7, with 7 nucleotides matching TRBD1. The germline CDR1 and CDR2 sequences are KGHSH and LQKENI. With 6 bases clipped from V and 4 bases from J, the junction kept 9 bases outside the gene matches. The length of the CDR3 is 14 residues. The sequenced CDR3 bases are TGTGCCAGCTCTAAAGGACAGGCCCCATACGAG. This translates into CASSKGQAPYE. The full CDR3 protein reads CASSKGQAPYEQYF.

With regard to this clone: With the read ending 3 residues before the CDR3 end, the germline J gene is used to fill in that end. The J gene is TRBJ2-7, the V gene TRBV20-1, with 7 positions matching TRBD2. CDR1 and CDR2 (germline): DFQATT, SNEGSKA (reference sequence). The CDR3 loop spans 14 amino acids. Trimming took 8 bases from V and 1 from J; bases not matched to a gene: 11. The chain's CDR3 is CSSSGATLSYEQYF. The covered CDR3 bases are TGCAGTTCCAGCGGGGCAACTCTATCCTACGAG.

As to this clone: From the germline J gene comes the end of the CDR3, since the read stops 3 residues before it. This rearrangement joins TRBV7-6 to TRBJ2-7, with 8 bases fitting TRBD2. V trimming: 3 bases; J trimming: 2 bases; junction bases outside the gene matches: 3. The CDR3 is 14 residues long. Germline lookup yields CDR1 SGHVS and CDR2 FNYEAQ. The DNA read from the CDR3 is TGTGCCAGCAGCTTGACTAGCGAGACCTACGAG. It translates to CASSLTSETYE. In full, the CDR3 reads CASSLTSETYEQYF.